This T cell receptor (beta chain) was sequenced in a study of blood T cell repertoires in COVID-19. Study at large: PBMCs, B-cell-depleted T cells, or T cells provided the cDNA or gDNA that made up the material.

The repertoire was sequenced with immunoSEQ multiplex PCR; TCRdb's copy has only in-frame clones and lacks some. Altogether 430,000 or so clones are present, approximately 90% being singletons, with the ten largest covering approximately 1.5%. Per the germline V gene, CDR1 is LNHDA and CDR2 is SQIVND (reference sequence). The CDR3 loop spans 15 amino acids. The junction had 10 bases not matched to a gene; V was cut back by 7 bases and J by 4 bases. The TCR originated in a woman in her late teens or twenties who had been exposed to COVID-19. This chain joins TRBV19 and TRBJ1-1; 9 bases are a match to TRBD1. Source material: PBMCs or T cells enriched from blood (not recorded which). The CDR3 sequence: CASNPGRQGGTEAFF. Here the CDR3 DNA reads TGTGCCAGTAACCCTGGTCGACAGGGGGGCACTGAAGCTTTCTTT.